Listed below are T cell receptor beta chains from one sample, sequenced in a study of cytomegalovirus exposure and HLA in healthy donors. The table came from immunoSEQ multiplex PCR; TCRdb's copy has only in-frame clones and leaves some out. The sample has roughly 150,000 clones; around 81% are singletons. Source material: PBMCs. The receptors were sampled from a woman aged 40 to 55 in good health and CMV-seronegative. The CDR3 runs from the conserved cysteine through the conserved F or W. Fields, in order: J gene, clone size, D gene, V gene, CDR3 DNA, CDR3 protein. A D gene is named only where the DNA matches it firmly. Clone size appears in some rows only: once, few, many, or a class for an expanded clone.

TRBJ1-5,-,TRBD1,TRBV18,TGTGCCAGCTCACAGAAGACAGGGGAGGGCCAGCCCCAGCATTTT,CASSQKTGEGQPQHF
TRBJ1-1,-,TRBD1,TRBV5-1,TGCGCCAGCAGCCCGACAGGGTTGAACACTGAAGCTTTCTTT,CASSPTGLNTEAFF
TRBJ2-5,-,-,TRBV19,TGTGCCAGTAGTGGTGCGGGACAAGAGACCCAGTACTTC,CASSGAGQETQYF
TRBJ2-1,-,-,TRBV4-1,TGCGCCAGCAGCCAAGAGACTACCCCACCCTACAATGAGCAGTTCTTC,CASSQETTPPYNEQFF
TRBJ2-1,-,-,TRBV5-1,TGCGCCAGCAGCTCCCCATGGGGGGGCGCTGGCAATGAGCAGTTCTTC,CASSSPWGGAGNEQFF
TRBJ1-1,-,TRBD1,TRBV28,TGTGCCAGCAGTGGCTTAACAGGGGGTGCGGGGGAGAACACTGAAGCTTTCTTT,CASSGLTGGAGENTEAFF
TRBJ1-5,-,-,TRBV30,TGTGCCTGGGGGCTCGCGACCGATCAGCCCCAGCATTTT,CAWGLATDQPQHF
TRBJ1-1,-,-,TRBV9,TGTGCCAGCAGCGTAGCGGGGAACACTGAAGCTTTCTTT,CASSVAGNTEAFF
TRBJ2-1,-,TRBD2,TRBV30,TGTGCCTGGAGTGCTAGCGGGAGAGGGTCCTACAATGAGCAGTTCTTC,CAWSASGRGSYNEQFF
TRBJ1-1,-,-,TRBV30,TGTGCCTGGAGTCAAAGTGGGGGGGAAATGAAAGCTTTCTTT,CAWSQSGGEMKAFF
TRBJ2-3,-,-,TRBV5-1,TGCGCCAGCAGCCTCGGGGAGGCCACAGATACGCAGTATTTT,CASSLGEATDTQYF
TRBJ1-1,-,TRBD1,TRBV13,TGTGCCAGCAGCTTGGGACAGCTGAACACTGAAGCTTTCTTT,CASSLGQLNTEAFF
TRBJ2-2,-,TRBD2,TRBV9,TGTGCCAGCAGCGTACCGGGGGGTAGCGTGAACACCGGGGAGCTGTTTTTT,CASSVPGGSVNTGELFF
TRBJ2-2,-,TRBD1,TRBV7-7,TGTGCTAGCAGCCGGACAGGGGGCATCGGGGAGCTGTTTTTT,CASSRTGGIGELFF
TRBJ1-3,-,-,TRBV5-6,TGTGCCAGCAGCTTGGCGGAGGGGCGAGGAAACACCATATATTTT,CASSLAEGRGNTIYF
TRBJ2-1,-,TRBD2,TRBV25-1,TGTGCCAGCAGTGTAGCGGGAGCGGGCAATGAGCAGTTCTTC,CASSVAGAGNEQFF
TRBJ2-6,-,TRBD1,TRBV27,TGTGCCAGCAGGCCGGGACAGGGGGCCAACGTCCTGACTTTC,CASRPGQGANVLTF
TRBJ1-1,-,-,TRBV6-9,TGTGCCAGCAGTCGACTAGCAGCGAGGGGGGCTGTCACTGAAGCTTTCTTT,CASSRLAARGAVTEAFF
TRBJ1-2,-,-,TRBV7-9,TGTGCCAGCAGCTTGGCCCTAGACGGCTATGGCTACACCTTC,CASSLALDGYGYTF
TRBJ2-5,-,TRBD2,TRBV7-9,TGTGCCAGCAGCCAGGGACTAGCGGGAGACGAGACCCAGTACTTC,CASSQGLAGDETQYF
TRBJ2-7,-,TRBD2,TRBV7-3,TGTGCCAGCAGCTTTAGTGGGGGACTAGCGACAGAGCAGTACTTC,CASSFSGGLATEQYF
TRBJ2-1,-,TRBD2,TRBV10-3,TGTGCCATCAGTGAGCCCCCGGGTCTAACTAGCGGGATTAACAATGAGCAGTTCTTC,CAISEPPGLTSGINNEQFF
TRBJ2-1,-,-,TRBV4-2,TGTGCCAGCAGCCAAGAAGGGAGTGCGTCCTACAATGAGCAGTTCTTC,CASSQEGSASYNEQFF
TRBJ1-4,-,TRBD1,TRBV5-3,TGTGCCAGAAGCCGAGGTCCGCCGGGACAGGGAGGGGAAAAACTGTTTTTT,CARSRGPPGQGGEKLFF
TRBJ2-3,once,TRBD1,TRBV29-1,TGCAGCGTCCTAGGGGGCCTGGCTAGCACAGATACGCAGTATTTT,CSVLGGLASTDTQYF
TRBJ2-7,once,-,TRBV2,TGTGCCAGCAATGACGGTGCCTACGAGCAGTACTTC,CASNDGAYEQYF
TRBJ2-7,-,-,TRBV9,TGTGCCAGCAGCGTTCGTAGCGGAACCTACGAGCAGTACTTC,CASSVRSGTYEQYF
TRBJ2-2,-,-,TRBV5-1,TGCGCCAGCAGCGCCGGGACACTCCAAACGAACACCGGGGAGCTGTTTTTT,CASSAGTLQTNTGELFF
TRBJ1-2,-,-,TRBV2,TGTGCCAGCAGTGAGACAAGAGCCTATGGCTACACCTTC,CASSETRAYGYTF
TRBJ2-1,once,TRBD2,TRBV5-1,TGCGCCAGCAGCCCCCTAGCGGGAGAAAGGAATGAGCAGTTCTTC,CASSPLAGERNEQFF
TRBJ1-1,-,TRBD1,TRBV6-5,TGTGCCAGCAGTTACTCGAACAGGGGCACTGAAGCTTTCTTT,CASSYSNRGTEAFF
TRBJ1-2,-,-,TRBV6-1,TGTGCCAGCGGGCCAGGGATCAACTATGGCTACACCTTC,CASGPGINYGYTF
TRBJ1-1,-,TRBD1,TRBV27,TGTGCCACCAAGAGACAGGGGAACACTGAAGCTTTCTTT,CATKRQGNTEAFF
TRBJ1-2,-,TRBD1,TRBV4-2,TGTGCCAGCAGCCAAGGCGGAGGGGGCGCATTGGGGGGCTACACCTTC,CASSQGGGGALGGYTF
TRBJ2-7,-,-,TRBV2,TGTGCCAGCAGTTCGGACATTGGCGAGCAGTACTTC,CASSSDIGEQYF
TRBJ2-1,-,-,TRBV6-5,TGTGCCAGCAGTTACCGGCCTGGACTAATCAATGAGCAGTTCTTC,CASSYRPGLINEQFF
TRBJ2-5,-,TRBD2,TRBV6-5,TGTGCCAGTAGCGGGAGTGGGGAGACCCAGTACTTC,CASSGSGETQYF
TRBJ1-1,-,TRBD1,TRBV28,TGTGCCAGCTTGGGACAGGTGCCCCCTGAAGCTTTCTTT,CASLGQVPPEAFF
TRBJ1-1,-,TRBD1,TRBV7-8,TGTGCCAGCAGCCGGACAGGGGAAGCTTTCTTT,CASSRTGEAFF
TRBJ1-5,-,-,TRBV27,TGTGCCAGCAGTTTACCGGGACATATTTCCACTCAGCCCCAGCATTTT,CASSLPGHISTQPQHF
TRBJ1-3,-,-,TRBV6-8,TGTGCCAGCAGGCTGATGGCGGGTGGTTTGATCTTAGACACCATATATTTT,CASRLMAGGLILDTIYF
TRBJ2-6,-,-,TRBV30,TGTGCCTGGAGTGTCGGCGGGACTGGGGCCAACGTCCTGACTTTC,CAWSVGGTGANVLTF
TRBJ1-5,-,-,TRBV19,TGTGCCAGTAGTAGTAGACAGGAAAATCAGCCCCAGCATTTT,CASSSRQENQPQHF
TRBJ2-7,-,TRBD2,TRBV19,TGTGCCAGTTCTAGCGGGAACTCCTACGAGCAGTACTTC,CASSSGNSYEQYF
TRBJ2-3,-,TRBD2,TRBV11-2,TGTGCCAGCAGCCTCGGGACTAGCGGGAGGGTTTCAGATACGCAGTATTTT,CASSLGTSGRVSDTQYF
TRBJ2-7,-,TRBD2,TRBV30,TGTGCCTGGAGTCGAGGGACTAGCGGTAACGAGATCACCTACGAGCAGTACTTC,CAWSRGTSGNEITYEQYF
TRBJ1-4,-,TRBD1,TRBV2,TGTGCCAGCTGGGAGGGACAGGGGGCTGAAAAACTGTTTTTT,CASWEGQGAEKLFF
TRBJ1-1,-,-,TRBV6-1,TGTGCCAGCAGTGAAGAAGTTTGGAGGGACACTGAAGCTTTCTTT,CASSEEVWRDTEAFF
TRBJ2-7,-,TRBD2,TRBV28,TGTGCCAGCAGTTCAGGTAGCGGGAATGCGATCTACGAGCAGTACTTC,CASSSGSGNAIYEQYF
TRBJ2-4,-,TRBD2,TRBV14,TGTGCCAGCAGCCAATTCGGGGGGGACATTCAGTACTTT,CASSQFGGDIQYF
TRBJ1-1,-,-,TRBV13,TGTGCCAGCAGCCCTCCCCCGGACACTGAAGCTTTCTTT,CASSPPPDTEAFF
TRBJ2-3,once,TRBD2,TRBV5-1,TGCGCCAGCAGCCTCAGGAATAGCGGGAGTAGCACAGATACGCAGTATTTT,CASSLRNSGSSTDTQYF
TRBJ1-5,few,TRBD1,TRBV29-1,TGCAGCGTTGTTGTCGGGACAGGGTCTAGCAATCAGCCCCAGCATTTT,CSVVVGTGSSNQPQHF